The 20 T cell receptor beta chains below all came from one sample that was sequenced in a study of T cell responses to AZD1222 COVID-19 vaccine. The protocol was immunoSEQ multiplex PCR, while the TCRdb copy is restricted to in-frame clones and leaves out a portion. Among 130,000 to 150,000 clones listed, 88% were seen once. The sample here was peripheral blood, taken 28 days after the second dose of the MenACWY control vaccine. These receptors all come from an adult who received the MenACWY meningococcal vaccine as a control.

The chain employs TRBV7-9 and TRBJ1-1; no clear D. The germline gives CDR1 SEHNR, CDR2 FQNEAQ (reference sequence). The V gene lost 5 bases and the J gene lost 0 bases, with 10 bases spanning the gap. The CDR3 sequence is 14 residues long. The CDR3 here is CASSQIGMNTEAFF. The DNA for the CDR3 is TGTGCCAGCAGCCAAATAGGGATGAACACTGAAGCTTTCTTT.

This chain connects TRBV6-5 to TRBJ1-1; D remains unclear. This CDR3 comprises 12 residues. Germline V CDR1 and CDR2: MNHEY, SVGAGI. Trimming took 6 bases from V and 1 from J, leaving 6 bases between them. The CDR3 DNA reads TGTGCCAGCAGACAGCGGAACACTGAAGCTTTCTTT. Translating it yields CASRQRNTEAFF.

This chain links TRBV6-2 or TRBV6-3 with TRBJ2-7; 7 bases agree with TRBD2. The CDR3 runs to 16 residues. CDR1 MNHEY and CDR2 SVGEGT come from the germline V gene. Trimming cost V 4 bases and J 2 bases; bases outside gene matches: 11. The DNA for the CDR3 is TGTGCCAGCAGTTCCCCCGAGGCGGGGGTGACCTACGAGCAGTACTTC. This sequence encodes CASSSPEAGVTYEQYF.

The sample holds one count of this clone. This chain connects TRBV7-3 to TRBJ2-7; tentative D call: TRBD2 (6 bases). The germline V gene has CDR1 SGHTA and CDR2 FQGTGA. The CDR3 contains 14 residues. V was clipped by 6 bases and J by 7 bases, with 19 bases between them. The CDR3 loop reads CASSPSRDFREQYF. For the CDR3, the DNA is TGTGCCAGCAGTCCCTCCCGGGACTTCAGGGAGCAGTACTTC.

V and J are TRBV30 and TRBJ1-2; 8 nucleotides align to TRBD1. The CDR3 runs 13 residues. Losses at the gene ends were 4 bases for V and 8 bases for J; bases not matched to a gene: 9. Germline CDR1 is GTSNPN and CDR2 is SVGIG (reference sequence). CDR3 in DNA: TGTGCCTGGAACCGGCAGGGGGCGCAGGGCTACACCTTC. It codes for CAWNRQGAQGYTF.

The CDR3 region is CSARGHTEAFF. CDR3 DNA sequence: TGCAGTGCTAGGGGCCACACTGAAGCTTTCTTT. The chain carries TRBV20-1 and TRBJ1-1, with unresolved D. Germline V gene sequence: CDR1 DFQATT, CDR2 SNEGSKA (reference sequence). The CDR3 sequence is 11 residues long. Trimming cost V 3 bases and J 3 bases, with 5 bases left between them.

The V and J genes are TRBV5-1 and TRBJ2-3; 12 bases fit TRBD1. Germline CDR1 is SGHRS and CDR2 is YFSETQ. After removal of 3 bases from V and 4 bases from J, the junction contained 6 bases not matched to a gene. This CDR3 has 16 amino acids. The CDR3 DNA reads TGCGCCAGCAGCTCCTGGGGACAGGGGGCCGCAGATACGCAGTATTTT. Its protein product is CASSSWGQGAADTQYF.

The genes are TRBV5-1 and TRBJ2-2, with a possible D match to TRBD1 (6 bases). The CDR3 is made up of 14 amino acids. V lost 4 bases and J lost 0, with 7 bases in between. Per germline, CDR1 SGHRS and CDR2 YFSETQ. CDR3 sequence: CASSGGTNTGELFF. The DNA of the CDR3 is TGCGCCAGCAGCGGGGGCACGAACACCGGGGAGCTGTTTTTT. The full variable domain, with the rest looked up from reference TRBV5-1 and TRBJ2-2, is KAGVTQTPRYLIKTRGQQVTLSCSPISGHRSVSWYQQTPGQGLQFLFEYFSETQRNKGNFPGRFSGRQFSNSRSEMNVSTLELGDSALYLCASSGGTNTGELFFGEGSRLTVL.

V and J are TRBV7-2 and TRBJ2-3; 9 bases align to TRBD1. Germline V gene sequence: CDR1 SGHTA, CDR2 FQGNSA. The CDR3 has 17 amino acids. Trimming took 1 base from V and 3 from J; bases not matched to a gene: 8. The CDR3: CASSLGQRGTGTDTQYF. In DNA, the CDR3 is TGTGCCAGCAGCTTAGGACAGAGGGGGACAGGGACAGATACGCAGTATTTT.

This clone has a single count. V usage is TRBV11-3 and J usage is TRBJ1-2, with a possible D match to TRBD1 (5 bases). CDR1 SGHNT and CDR2 YENEEA come from the germline V gene. The CDR3 loop spans 14 amino acids. V lost 0 bases, J lost 8 bases, and 13 bases lay in between. CDR3 coding DNA: TGTGCCAGCAGCTTAGATGCGGGGGTTAGCGGCTACACCTTC. Translated, it gives CASSLDAGVSGYTF.

V gene TRBV7-3 combines with J gene TRBJ1-2; tentative D call: TRBD1 (5 bases). Germline V gene lookup returns CDR1 SGHTA and CDR2 FQGTGA. The V end was cut by 6 bases, the J end by 3 bases, with 11 bases between. This CDR3 region has 13 residues. The CDR3 sequence is CASSRGRDYGYTF. CDR3 DNA sequence: TGTGCCAGCAGTAGGGGCAGGGACTATGGCTACACCTTC.

The V gene is TRBV4-1, the J gene TRBJ1-1; TRBD1 might be the D (6 bases). V lost 1 base and J lost 10, with 10 bases in between. Germline CDR1 MGHRA, CDR2 YSYEKL. The CDR3 is 12 amino acids. CDR3 sequence reads: CASSQVRGGAFF. CDR3 in DNA: TGCGCCAGCAGCCAAGTTAGGGGGGGAGCTTTCTTT.

The chain is built from TRBV7-9 and TRBJ1-2; 7 nucleotides line up with TRBD1. The junction had 15 bases not matched to a gene; V was cut back by 5 bases and J by 0 bases. This CDR3 spans 18 amino acids. The germline V gene has CDR1 SEHNR and CDR2 FQNEAQ (reference sequence). The chain's CDR3 is CASSPRDSPFRANYGYTF. The DNA for the CDR3 is TGTGCCAGCAGCCCCCGGGACAGTCCCTTTCGCGCTAACTATGGCTACACCTTC. The full variable domain, completed using reference TRBV7-9 and TRBJ1-2, is DTGVSQNPRHKITKRGQNVTFRCDPISEHNRLYWYRQTLGQGPEFLTYFQNEAQLEKSRLLSDRFSAERPKGSFSTLEIQRTEQGDSAMYLCASSPRDSPFRANYGYTFGSGTRLTVV.

The chain links TRBV28 to TRBJ1-2, with TRBD1 matching over 12 bases. The CDR3 has 15 amino acids. The germline V gene has CDR1 MDHEN and CDR2 SYDVKM. V was pared by 8 bases and J by 2 bases, with 6 bases of the junction left unmatched. CDR3 region: CASAGQGAGNYGYTF. The CDR3 nucleotides read TGTGCCAGCGCGGGACAGGGGGCTGGCAACTATGGCTACACCTTC.

This chain links TRBV19 with TRBJ1-2; 7 bases line up with TRBD1. CDR3 length: 13 amino acids. CDR1 LNHDA and CDR2 SQIVND come from the germline V gene (reference sequence). The junction had 10 bases not matched to a gene; V was cut back by 7 bases and J by 8 bases. The DNA of the CDR3 is TGTGCCAGTACCATGCGACAGGGAGGGGGCTACACCTTC. It encodes CASTMRQGGGYTF.

This clone was detected only a few times. The J gene is TRBJ1-2, the V gene TRBV28; D gene uncertain. Germline V gene sequence: CDR1 MDHEN, CDR2 SYDVKM. The CDR3 length is 13 residues. V was trimmed by 6 bases and J by 4 bases, leaving 12 bases between them. The CDR3 DNA sequence: TGTGCCAGCAGCCCCCCTGAAGGCTATGGCTACACCTTC. This codes for CASSPPEGYGYTF.

The rearrangement links TRBV9 to TRBJ1-5, with 7 bases fitting TRBD1. The CDR3 has 14 amino acids. Germline trimming cut 3 bases from V and 3 bases from J; bases unmatched to any gene: 3. From germline, CDR1 is SGDLS and CDR2 YYNGEE. CDR3 residues: CASSGTGANQPQHF. The CDR3 DNA is TGTGCCAGCAGCGGAACAGGGGCCAATCAGCCCCAGCATTTT. Drawing the rest from reference TRBV9 and TRBJ1-5, the complete variable domain is DSGVTQTPKHLITATGQRVTLRCSPRSGDLSVYWYQQSLDQGLQFLIQYYNGEERAKGNILERFSAQQFPDLHSELNLSSLELGDSALYFCASSGTGANQPQHFGDGTRLSIL.

J is TRBJ1-2 and V is TRBV6-5; tentatively, D is TRBD1 (6 bases). CDR1 and CDR2 from the germline V gene are MNHEY and SVGAGI. Trimming took off 0 bases at V and 10 bases at J, with 12 bases between the two ends. The CDR3 sequence is 13 residues long. CDR3 sequence (DNA): TGTGCCAGCAGTTACTCACAGGGAGTCTTCTACACCTTC. This translates into CASSYSQGVFYTF.

The chain has TRBV24-1 and TRBJ1-2; 8 bases are shared with TRBD1. CDR3 length: 14 residues. Germline V gives CDR1 KGHDR, CDR2 SFDVKD. With V trimmed by 5 bases and J by 7 bases, 8 bases remained unmatched. The CDR3 DNA is TGTGCCACCAGTGGGTTCGGACAGGGTGCTGGCTACACCTTC. Amino acids: CATSGFGQGAGYTF.

The chain employs TRBV15 and TRBJ2-2; D is ambiguous. The V and J ends lost 2 bases and 0 bases respectively, with 7 bases between them. The germline V gene has CDR1 LNHNV and CDR2 YYDKDF (reference sequence). CDR3 length equals 15 residues. CDR3: CATSRKRANTGELFF. For the CDR3, the DNA is TGTGCCACCAGCAGAAAAAGGGCGAACACCGGGGAGCTGTTTTTT. The full variable domain, in which reference TRBV15 and TRBJ2-2 provide the parts outside the CDR3, is DAMVIQNPRYQVTQFGKPVTLSCSQTLNHNVMYWYQQKSSQAPKLLFHYYDKDFNNEADTPDNFQSRRPNTSFCFLDIRSPGLGDTAMYLCATSRKRANTGELFFGEGSRLTVL.